This entry is about one TCR beta chain. It lacks a known antigen. No much larger clone exists at a distance of one base, and base qualities are not known. TCRbeta CDR3 regions were amplified from genomic DNA using the immunoSEQ Assay, a bias-controlled multiplex PCR. The authors' analysis ran thus. The number of nucleated cells in each sample was estimated by amplification of reference gene primers within the assay. To quantify the absolute abundance of each unique TCRbeta CDR3 rearrangement, sequence reads were collapsed and filtered. For each sample, productive Simpson clonality was calculated by taking the square root of Simpson's diversity index across productive rearrangements. TCRdb's version of the immuneACCESS table is confined to in-frame rearrangements and falls short of the full clone set. An unresolved V gene accounts for under half of the shortfall where checked; the remainder is of unknown origin. For V, J and clone size, that table is used; D and trimming come from the DNA. This sample has hundreds of thousands of clones in its table, and 80% to 90% of those were observed once. The ten largest clones take up roughly a tenth of the sample.

CDR3 length: 19 amino acids, cysteine to phenylalanine. The CDR3 DNA has 57 bases and is translated from base 1. V is pruned by 1 base and J by 0 bases, leaving 10 bases of the junction without a gene match. According to the germline V gene, CDR1 reads SGDLS and CDR2 reads YYNGEE. These data are taken from a study of blood T cell repertoires in COVID-19 (dated by TCRdb to the early 2020s). About the full investigation: Samples covering the acute and convalescent phases of COVID-19 were provided by collaborators in the United States, Italy and Spain. The prospective study material was composed of cDNA or gDNA derived from T cells, B-cell-depleted T cells, or PBMCs. Subjects who had been exposed to COVID-19, were actively infected with it, or had recovered from it provided the deeply sampled blood TCRbeta repertoires that made up the dataset. Sample metadata almost always included a de-identified subject ID, COVID-19 status, age in years and sex. The samples were drawn from two sources: the first 160 participants of the ongoing ImmuneRACE study, and 1,000 to 1,500 subjects contributed by 6 global collaborators. Where available, HLA class I and class II types were obtained from metadata supplied by the sample provider rather than from assay-based typing. The repertoires were released in a freely available public database intended as a resource for research on the immune response to SARS-CoV-2.

On the study overall, not on this receptor specifically: Clinical and demographic metadata were provided uncurated, with the amount varying by source and participant.

One collaborating source in Seattle enrolled patients during active infection and followed them longitudinally through the course of disease. Each collaborating institution followed its own protocols to collect whole blood in K2EDTA tubes. For TCRbeta analysis, collaborators shipped samples in one of three forms: frozen whole blood, isolated PBMCs, or DNA extracted from either of those sample types. Material: peripheral blood. This receptor was identified in a woman in her 70s with COVID-19, enrolled during active disease. The chain links TRBV9 with TRBJ2-1; 10 central nucleotides agree with TRBD2. The DNA sequence is as follows: TGTGCCAGCAGCGTATACTTACTAGCGGGACAAAGCTCCTACAATGAGCAGTTCTTC. It specifies CASSVYLLAGQSSYNEQFF.